Following are 17 T cell receptor beta chains from one sample sequenced in a study of T cells after yellow fever vaccination. TCRdb reprocessed the 5' RACE reads with MiXCR, giving one entry per CDR3 protein. Altogether over 120,000 distinct CDR3 sequences are present, about 6.9% being singletons, with the ten largest covering approximately 0.67%. This sample comprised CD4+ T cells sorted from PBMCs, obtained 10 days after the yellow fever booster vaccination. The receptors shown here come from a man in his thirties or forties who received the YFV17D yellow fever vaccine.

This clonotype was seen more than once but under ten times. The chain carries TRBV5-6 and TRBJ2-5; TRBD2 aligns across 7 bases. There are 15 residues in the CDR3. V gave up 4 bases and J gave up 4 bases; unmatched junction bases: 10. Germline V lookup: CDR1 SGHDT, CDR2 YYEEEE. This CDR3 is CASSLDPGRGETQYF. CDR3 nucleotide sequence: TGTGCCAGCAGCCTAGACCCGGGGAGGGGAGAGACCCAGTACTTC.

This clonotype has at least ten counts. This sequence joins TRBV29-1 and TRBJ2-1; perhaps TRBD2 as D (5 bases). Germline values: CDR1 SQVTM, CDR2 ANQGSEA. V was pared by 7 bases and J by 9 bases, with 13 bases between. The length of the CDR3 is 11 residues. CDR3 coding DNA: TGCAGCGCGGGGAGAAATGGTGAGCAGTTCTTC. It yields the protein CSAGRNGEQFF.

This clonotype was recorded at least ten times. This chain joins TRBV9 and TRBJ2-5, with D perhaps matching TRBD2 (5 bases). This CDR3 has 15 amino acids. Per the germline V gene, CDR1 is SGDLS and CDR2 is YYNGEE. The V gene lost 4 bases and the J gene lost 5 bases, with 18 bases spanning the gap. CDR3 region: CASSPSGIALETQYF. The CDR3 DNA reads as TGTGCCAGCAGCCCCTCGGGGATAGCGTTGGAGACCCAGTACTTC.

The table lists this clonotype with many counts. V gene TRBV5-1 combines with J gene TRBJ2-1; 10 positions match TRBD2. V shed 2 bases and J 5 bases; nucleotides not matched to a gene: 19. The CDR3 contains 20 residues. The germline CDR1 and CDR2 sequences are SGHRS and YFSETQ. The CDR3 DNA is TGCGCCAGCAGCTTTAGAGGTTTGCTAGCGGGAGACGTGGTACACAATGAGCAGTTCTTC. Translating gives CASSFRGLLAGDVVHNEQFF.

In its sample, this clonotype was seen many times. The chain employs TRBV7-2 and TRBJ2-1; a weak D match, TRBD2 (5 bases). Deletions cut 5 bases from V and 9 bases from J, with 20 bases between. CDR3 length equals 15 residues. CDR1 is SGHTA, CDR2 FQGNSA, per germline. CDR3 loop: CASSQGWERPIEQFF. The CDR3 DNA reads TGTGCCAGCAGCCAAGGGTGGGAGCGGCCTATTGAGCAGTTCTTC.

This clonotype was counted at least ten times. This sequence joins TRBV1 and TRBJ2-1. TRBV1 is deemed a pseudogene. This CDR3 has 12 amino acids. CDR3 in amino acids: CTITSSCDEQFF. The CDR3 DNA follows: TGCACCATCACTAGCTCGTGCGATGAGCAGTTCTTC.

Notes on this clonotype: One base away lies a much larger clone, so this may be a sequencing read error. This sequence joins TRBV20-1 and TRBJ1-2; 7 nucleotides match TRBD1. From germline, CDR1 is DFQATT and CDR2 SNEGSKA (reference sequence). This CDR3 is 16 amino acids long. In DNA, the CDR3 is TGCTGCGGCGCGAGGGGACAGCGCATTTCTAACTATGGCTACACCTTC. Protein sequence: CCGARGQRISNYGYTF.

With regard to this clonotype: A read error may be the cause here, since a much bigger clone is one base away. The chain employs TRBV29-1 and TRBJ2-3, with D uncertain. Germline loops: CDR1 SQVTM, CDR2 ANQGSEA. The CDR3 has 15 amino acids. The CDR3 loop is CSVNGRIGHTDAQYF. The CDR3 bases are TGCAGCGTGAACGGGCGGATCGGGCACACAGATGCGCAGTATTTT.

The genes are TRBV30 and TRBJ2-4; TRBD1 matches 10 bases. The CDR3 totals 15 residues. Germline assignment: CDR1 GTSNPN and CDR2 SVGIG (reference sequence). Trimming removed 4 bases from V and 2 bases from J; junction bases left unmatched: 5. The CDR3 bases are TGTGCCTGGATGGGACAGGGGATCACCAAAAACATTCAGTACTTC. Translation: CAWMGQGITKNIQYF.

This clonotype has a count of ten or more. This chain connects TRBV5-1 to TRBJ2-1; no definite D call. Germline loops: CDR1 SGHRS, CDR2 YFSETQ. The V gene lost 3 bases and the J gene lost 0 bases, with 13 bases spanning the gap. The CDR3 extends over 16 amino acids. CDR3 region: CASSSSFSSSYNEQFF. The CDR3 DNA reads as TGCGCCAGCAGCTCATCCTTTTCTAGCTCCTACAATGAGCAGTTCTTC.

This clonotype was seen ten or more times. This chain uses TRBV7-9 with TRBJ2-7; D unresolved. Trimming stripped 2 bases from V and 7 bases from J, with 12 bases between. Germline-derived CDR1 and CDR2 are SEHNR and FQNEAQ (reference sequence). This CDR3 region has 13 residues. The CDR3 region is CASSLFGEGEQYF. The CDR3 DNA reads as TGTGCCAGCAGCTTATTCGGCGAAGGAGAGCAGTACTTC. Full variable domain (rest looked up from reference TRBV7-9 and TRBJ2-7): DTGVSQNPRHKITKRGQNVTFRCDPISEHNRLYWYRQTLGQGPEFLTYFQNEAQLEKSRLLSDRFSAERPKGSFSTLEIQRTEQGDSAMYLCASSLFGEGEQYFGPGTRLTVT.

This clonotype was counted ten times or more. This chain links TRBV4-2 with TRBJ2-3; perhaps TRBD1 as D (5 bases). Trimming took off 5 bases at V and 2 bases at J, with 17 bases between the two ends. The germline gives CDR1 LGHNA, CDR2 YNFKEQ. The CDR3 covers 16 residues. CDR3 sequence (DNA): TGTGCCAGCAGCGAACGTCAGGGATTGGTCACAGATACGCAGTATTTT. Protein product: CASSERQGLVTDTQYF.

This clonotype showed up many times. The V call is TRBV3-1, the J call TRBJ2-7; D may be TRBD1 (6 bases). Per germline, CDR1 LGHDT and CDR2 YNNKEL (reference sequence). Between the trimmed V and J ends, which lost 2 bases and 6 bases, there was a span of 11 bases. This CDR3 contains 13 residues. This CDR3 is CASSQLQGGEQYF. CDR3 bases: TGTGCCAGCAGCCAACTACAGGGCGGCGAGCAGTACTTC.

Many counts were recorded for this clonotype. V is TRBV5-1 and J is TRBJ2-3; possibly TRBD1 for D (8 bases). The V gene lost 6 bases and the J gene lost 5 bases, with 22 bases spanning the gap. Germline assignment: CDR1 SGHRS and CDR2 YFSETQ. CDR3 length: 16 residues. The CDR3 DNA sequence: TGCGCCAGCATGGGGGGGACAGGACCCCCCGGAGATACGCAGTATTTT. This translates into CASMGGTGPPGDTQYF.

Worth noting for this clonotype: Just one base apart from a much larger clone, this may be a read error. This chain links TRBV9 with TRBJ2-5; D ambiguous. The ends were cut back, 4 bases at V and 1 base at J, with 17 bases in the middle. Germline-derived CDR1 and CDR2 are SGDLS and YYNGEE. This CDR3 has 16 amino acids. The CDR3 loop reads CASSPRYEKLQETQYF. Here the CDR3 DNA reads TGTGCCAGCAGCCCCCGTTATGAGAAACTCCAAGAGACCCAGTACTTC.

This clonotype was counted many times. This rearrangement joins TRBV29-1 to TRBJ2-7, with TRBD2 as a possible D gene (6 bases). The length of the CDR3 is 12 residues. The V end was cut by 4 bases, the J end by 4 bases, with 11 bases between. The V gene's germline CDR1 is SQVTM and CDR2 ANQGSEA. CDR3 loop: CSVGDLAYEQYF. The CDR3 DNA sequence: TGCAGCGTTGGAGATCTAGCGTACGAGCAGTACTTC.

This clonotype was seen repeatedly, ten times or more. The chain couples TRBV6-4 to TRBJ2-6, with 8 positions matching TRBD1. Germline assignment: CDR1 MRHNA and CDR2 SNTAGT. V trimming: 8 bases; J trimming: 0 bases; junction bases outside the gene matches: 12. CDR3 length: 18 residues. The CDR3 region has the DNA TGTGCCAGCGGGGAGGCGGGACAGGATATCTCTGGGGCCAACGTCCTGACTTTC. It is translated as CASGEAGQDISGANVLTF.